The 3 T cell receptor beta chains reported below all come from one sample, sequenced in a study of blood T cell repertoires in COVID-19. Profiling relied on immunoSEQ multiplex PCR, and the TCRdb table lists in-frame clones only, not all of them. The table lists 65,000 to 75,000 clones, about 91% of them singletons. The sequencing sample was made of peripheral blood. The receptors derive from a human donor with active COVID-19. The donor label of this sample is uncertain.

The chain has TRBV19 and TRBJ2-1; 10 bases agree with TRBD1. Trimming removed 3 bases from V and 8 bases from J; junction bases left unmatched: 7. Germline CDR1 LNHDA, CDR2 SQIVND (reference sequence). CDR3 length: 15 amino acids. As DNA, the CDR3 is TGTGCCAGTAGTATCGACAGGGGGCTTGCGGATGAGCAGTTCTTC. It specifies CASSIDRGLADEQFF.

V and J are TRBV5-4 and TRBJ2-1, with 10 bases identical to TRBD2. In germline, CDR1 is SGHNT, CDR2 YYREEE (reference sequence). The CDR3 runs 13 residues. The junction had 6 bases not matched to a gene; V was cut back by 9 bases and J by 6 bases. Here the CDR3 DNA reads TGTGCCATCGGACTAGCGGACACCAATGAGCAGTTCTTC. Encoded protein: CAIGLADTNEQFF. The variable domain in full, completed from reference TRBV5-4 and TRBJ2-1, reads ETGVTQSPTHLIKTRGQQVTLRCSSQSGHNTVSWYQQALGQGPQFIFQYYREEENGRGNFPPRFSGLQFPNYSSELNVNALELDDSALYLCAIGLADTNEQFFGPGTRLTVL.

CDR3 coding DNA: TGCGCCAGCAGCTTGGACACAGGGGGCTCTGGCTACACCTTC. The encoded protein is CASSLDTGGSGYTF. The V gene is TRBV5-1, the J gene TRBJ1-2, with 9 bases aligning to TRBD1. This CDR3 is built from 14 residues. The ends lost 0 bases at V and 7 bases at J; junction bases unmatched: 4. Germline CDR1 reads SGHRS; CDR2 reads YFSETQ.